The 17 T cell receptor beta chains given below trace back to one sample, sequenced in a study of T cell responses to AZD1222 COVID-19 vaccine. Some clones are missing from TCRdb's copy, which holds only in-frame ones; the method was immunoSEQ multiplex PCR. The data contain tens of thousands of clones, 90% to 95% of them singletons. The sequenced sample was peripheral blood, obtained on day 0 of MenACWY control vaccination. These TCRs come from an adult in good health.

The chain has TRBV5-1 and TRBJ1-4, with 8 bases matching TRBD1. The CDR3 length is 16 residues. With V trimmed by 4 bases and J by 6 bases, 11 bases remained unmatched. Per germline, CDR1 SGHRS and CDR2 YFSETQ. The CDR3 protein is CASSKEETGEYEKLFF. The CDR3 DNA reads TGCGCCAGCAGCAAGGAAGAGACAGGGGAGTATGAAAAACTGTTTTTT.

CDR3 residues: CASSLTSGGFYEQFF. The CDR3 DNA follows: TGTGCCAGCAGTTTAACTAGCGGGGGGTTTTATGAGCAGTTCTTC. The V gene is TRBV6-5, the J gene TRBJ2-1, with TRBD2 matching over 12 bases. Germline V CDR1 and CDR2: MNHEY, SVGAGI. Unmatched junction bases numbered 6, after V lost 4 bases and J lost 8 bases. The CDR3 covers 15 residues.

The chain links TRBV7-3 to TRBJ2-5; D is possibly TRBD1 or TRBD2 (5 bases each). This CDR3 has 13 amino acids. Between the trimmed V and J ends, which lost 5 bases and 5 bases, there was a span of 12 bases. From germline, CDR1 is SGHTA and CDR2 FQGTGA. The CDR3 reads CASSLHGGETQYF. CDR3 nucleotide sequence: TGTGCCAGCAGCCTCCATGGGGGTGAGACCCAGTACTTC.

The chain uses TRBV2 and TRBJ2-1; 10 nucleotides line up with TRBD2. Trimming removed 3 bases from V and 7 bases from J; junction bases left unmatched: 6. This CDR3 contains 15 residues. Germline-derived CDR1 and CDR2 are SNHLY and FYNNEI. CDR3: CASSDGSGRDNEQFF. CDR3 coding DNA: TGTGCCAGCAGTGATGGGAGCGGGAGGGATAATGAGCAGTTCTTC.

The chain uses TRBV15 and TRBJ1-2; no clear D gene. Germline assignment: CDR1 LNHNV and CDR2 YYDKDF (reference sequence). The V end lost 0 bases, the J end lost 7 bases, and 15 bases lay between the germline ends. CDR3 length: 15 residues. The CDR3 spells CATSRDGGGKGGYTF. The CDR3 DNA reads as TGTGCCACCAGCAGAGATGGTGGCGGGAAGGGTGGCTACACCTTC. Together with reference TRBV15 and TRBJ1-2, the CDR3 gives the full variable domain: DAMVIQNPRYQVTQFGKPVTLSCSQTLNHNVMYWYQQKSSQAPKLLFHYYDKDFNNEADTPDNFQSRRPNTSFCFLDIRSPGLGDTAMYLCATSRDGGGKGGYTFGSGTRLTVV.

This chain joins TRBV14 and TRBJ1-6; TRBD1 might be the D (6 bases). The CDR3 has 13 residues. Deletions cut 4 bases from V and 13 bases from J, with 14 bases between. Germline lookup yields CDR1 SGHDN and CDR2 FVKESK. The CDR3 bases are TGTGCCAGCAGCCGGAACGGGGGGGCTCCCCTCCACTTT. Its translation is CASSRNGGAPLHF.

This chain uses TRBV24-1 with TRBJ1-5; D unresolved. This CDR3 has 13 amino acids. The germline CDR1 and CDR2 sequences are KGHDR and SFDVKD. V was shortened by 2 bases and J by 4 bases, with 5 bases between the two germline ends. The CDR3 sequence: CATSDSQNQPQHF. CDR3 DNA: TGTGCCACCAGTGATTCCCAAAATCAGCCCCAGCATTTT.

The CDR3 reads CASSTIPGLSGNTIYF. CDR3 nucleotide sequence: TGCGCCAGCAGTACTATTCCGGGCCTCTCTGGAAACACCATATATTTT. The gene calls are TRBV4-1 and TRBJ1-3; D is uncertain. Germline V gene lookup returns CDR1 MGHRA and CDR2 YSYEKL. The CDR3 has 16 amino acids. The V end was cut by 6 bases, the J end by 0 bases, with 15 bases between.

The chain is built from TRBV2 and TRBJ1-2, with D possibly being TRBD1 (5 bases). Trimming pared 1 base from V and 4 bases from J, leaving 10 bases between. This CDR3 comprises 14 residues. Germline values: CDR1 SNHLY, CDR2 FYNNEI. CDR3 DNA sequence: TGTGCCAGCAGTGAAGTCCCTGGGGGCTATGGCTACACCTTC. It specifies CASSEVPGGYGYTF.

The chain recombines TRBV12-3 or TRBV12-4 with TRBJ2-7; D gene ambiguous. The CDR3 runs 13 residues. V shed 1 base and J shed 0 bases, with 4 bases lying between them. The CDR3 spells CASSLGLSYEQYF. For the CDR3, the DNA is TGTGCCAGCAGTTTAGGACTCTCCTACGAGCAGTACTTC.

The J gene is TRBJ2-2, the V gene TRBV4-2; perhaps TRBD2 as D (6 bases). Trimming took off 0 bases at V and 0 bases at J, with 11 bases between the two ends. The germline gives CDR1 LGHNA, CDR2 YNFKEQ. The CDR3 consists of 17 residues. In DNA form, the CDR3 reads TGTGCCAGCAGCCAAGACTCCGGAGGGGCGAACACCGGGGAGCTGTTTTTT. Its translation is CASSQDSGGANTGELFF.

The chain combines TRBV30 with TRBJ2-1; D remains ambiguous. This CDR3 contains 12 residues. The germline gives CDR1 GTSNPN, CDR2 SVGIG (reference sequence). V was shortened by 8 bases and J by 8 bases, with 16 bases between the two germline ends. This CDR3 is CASQDAKDEQFF. Written as DNA, the CDR3 is TGTGCCAGTCAGGACGCCAAGGATGAGCAGTTCTTC.

The chain uses TRBV12-5 and TRBJ2-1; 10 bases fit TRBD2. There are 15 residues in the CDR3. The germline CDR1 and CDR2 sequences are LGHNT and FRNRAP. V shed 7 bases, J shed 6 bases, and the junction held 9 bases outside the gene matches. CDR3 sequence (DNA): TGTGCTAGTGCCTATGAAGCGGGAGGGCCCAATGAGCAGTTCTTC. Protein sequence: CASAYEAGGPNEQFF. Supplemented by reference TRBV12-5 and TRBJ2-1, the full variable domain reads DARVTQTPRHKVTEMGQEVTMRCQPILGHNTVFWYRQTMMQGLELLAYFRNRAPLDDSGMPKDRFSAEMPDATLATLKIQPSEPRDSAVYFCASAYEAGGPNEQFFGPGTRLTVL.

V and J are TRBV5-1 and TRBJ1-4; possibly TRBD1 for D (6 bases). There are 12 residues in the CDR3. V gave up 5 bases and J gave up 8 bases, with 10 bases separating them. Germline CDR1 is SGHRS and CDR2 is YFSETQ. In nucleotides, the CDR3 is TGCGCCAGCAGGGAGGGGGAGGAAAAACTGTTTTTT. Translation: CASREGEEKLFF. Full variable domain (rest looked up from reference TRBV5-1 and TRBJ1-4): KAGVTQTPRYLIKTRGQQVTLSCSPISGHRSVSWYQQTPGQGLQFLFEYFSETQRNKGNFPGRFSGRQFSNSRSEMNVSTLELGDSALYLCASREGEEKLFFGSGTQLSVL.

On this clone: At one boundary the junction diverges from the germline segment, which might be a read error. CDR3 sequence: CASSFGWRSGSYEQYF. The CDR3 region has the DNA TGTGCTAGCAGCTTCGGATGGCGTAGCGGGAGCTACGAGCAGTACTTC. The chain employs TRBV7-7 and TRBJ2-7; TRBD2 matches 9 bases. Germline V gives CDR1 SSHAT, CDR2 FNYEAQ (reference sequence). The CDR3 runs to 16 residues.

The V call is TRBV5-1, the J call TRBJ1-2; no firm D call. Germline lookup yields CDR1 SGHRS and CDR2 YFSETQ. The CDR3 has 13 residues. V was trimmed by 4 bases and J by 3 bases, leaving 10 bases between them. CDR3 region: CASSLAGDYGYTF. The CDR3 DNA is TGCGCCAGCAGCCTAGCCGGGGACTATGGCTACACCTTC.

The chain couples TRBV5-1 to TRBJ2-5; 10 bases match TRBD2. V lost 2 bases and J lost 2; bases outside the gene matches: 3. The germline V gene has CDR1 SGHRS and CDR2 YFSETQ. The CDR3 runs 15 residues. For the CDR3, the DNA is TGCGCCAGCAGCTTCGGGACTAGCGTTCAAGAGACCCAGTACTTC. Encoded protein: CASSFGTSVQETQYF.